This TCR beta chain was sequenced for a study of blood T cells in healthy people across ages. General study results and limits: Whereas aged donors had fewer naive CD4+ cells, long-lived donors had more of them and higher diversity.

Per the germline V gene, CDR1 is DFQATT and CDR2 is SNEGSKA (reference sequence). CDR3 length: 14 residues. Trimming removed 6 bases from V and 4 bases from J; junction bases left unmatched: 9. Combining a sample-barcoded 5' primer with a J-beta primer mix, a second PCR ran for roughly 7 to 11 cycles. Every single cDNA molecule received a tag from a template-switch adaptor with 12 random nucleotides. TCRdb ran MiXCR on the 5' RACE reads and lists one entry per CDR3 protein. The sample shows about 780,000 distinct CDR3 sequences, 20% to 30% of them seen only once. A word on this clonotype: Its antigen is still unknown.

The same data also went into a second study, on T cells of mothers and their children.

The chain combines TRBV20-1 with TRBJ2-5, with 9 bases fitting TRBD1. Sequences were obtained from blood. The TCR comes from a boy younger than 18 in good health. CDR3 coding DNA: TGCAGTGCCCCCAAACAGGGGGCTGGAGAGACCCAGTACTTC. It specifies CSAPKQGAGETQYF.